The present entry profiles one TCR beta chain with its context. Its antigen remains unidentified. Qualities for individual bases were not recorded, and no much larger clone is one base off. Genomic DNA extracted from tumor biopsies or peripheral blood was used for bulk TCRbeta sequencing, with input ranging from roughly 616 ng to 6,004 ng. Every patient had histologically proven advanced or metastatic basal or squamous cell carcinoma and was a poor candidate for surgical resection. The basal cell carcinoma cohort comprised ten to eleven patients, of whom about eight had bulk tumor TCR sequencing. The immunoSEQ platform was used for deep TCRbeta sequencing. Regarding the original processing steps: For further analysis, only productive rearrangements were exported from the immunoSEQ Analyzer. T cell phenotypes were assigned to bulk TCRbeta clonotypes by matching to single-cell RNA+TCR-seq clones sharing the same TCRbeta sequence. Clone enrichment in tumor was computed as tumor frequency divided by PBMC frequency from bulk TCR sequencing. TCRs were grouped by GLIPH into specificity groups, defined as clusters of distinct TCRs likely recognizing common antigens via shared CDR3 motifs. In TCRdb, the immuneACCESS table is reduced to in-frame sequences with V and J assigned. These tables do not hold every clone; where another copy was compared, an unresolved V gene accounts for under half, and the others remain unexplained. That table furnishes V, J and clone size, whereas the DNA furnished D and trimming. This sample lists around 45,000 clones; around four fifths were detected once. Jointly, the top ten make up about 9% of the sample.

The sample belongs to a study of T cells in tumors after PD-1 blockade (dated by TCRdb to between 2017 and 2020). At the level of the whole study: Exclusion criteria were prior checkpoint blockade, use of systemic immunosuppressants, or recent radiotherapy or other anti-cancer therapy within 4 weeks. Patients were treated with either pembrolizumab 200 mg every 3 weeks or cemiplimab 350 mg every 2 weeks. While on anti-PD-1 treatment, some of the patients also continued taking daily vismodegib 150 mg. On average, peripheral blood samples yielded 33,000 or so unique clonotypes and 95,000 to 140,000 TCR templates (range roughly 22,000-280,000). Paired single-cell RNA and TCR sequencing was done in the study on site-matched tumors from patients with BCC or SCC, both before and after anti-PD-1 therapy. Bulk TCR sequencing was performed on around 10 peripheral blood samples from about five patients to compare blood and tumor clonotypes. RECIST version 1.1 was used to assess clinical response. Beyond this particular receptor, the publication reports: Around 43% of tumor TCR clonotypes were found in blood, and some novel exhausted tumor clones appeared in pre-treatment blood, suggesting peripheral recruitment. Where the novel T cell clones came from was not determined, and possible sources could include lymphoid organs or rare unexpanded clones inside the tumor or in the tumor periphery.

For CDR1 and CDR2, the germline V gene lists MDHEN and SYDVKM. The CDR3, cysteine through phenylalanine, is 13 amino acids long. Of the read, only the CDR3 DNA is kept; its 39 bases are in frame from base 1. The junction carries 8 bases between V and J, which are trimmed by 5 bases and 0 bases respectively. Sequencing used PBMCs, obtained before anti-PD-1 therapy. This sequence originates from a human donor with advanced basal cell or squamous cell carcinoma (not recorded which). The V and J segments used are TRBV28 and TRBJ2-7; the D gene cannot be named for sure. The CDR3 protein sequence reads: CASSVADSYEQYF. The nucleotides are TGTGCCAGCAGTGTGGCAGACTCCTACGAGCAGTACTTC. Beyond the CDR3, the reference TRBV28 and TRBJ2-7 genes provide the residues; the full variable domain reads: DVKVTQSSRYLVKRTGEKVFLECVQDMDHENMFWYRQDPGLGLRLIYFSYDVKMKEKGDIPEGYSVSREKKERFSLILESASTNQTSMYLCASSVADSYEQYFGPGTRLTVT.